This T cell receptor beta chain was recovered during a study of T and B cells in COVID-19 patients. On the study more broadly: Peripheral blood came from COVID-19 patients with active infection or after recovery. Of roughly 22 active-infection patients, roughly eleven were critically ill with mechanical ventilation or extracorporeal membrane oxygenation.

Points on this clonotype: The antigen is unknown.

Overall study findings and caveats: At recovery TRB diversity and richness exceeded healthy donors, after highly clonal active COVID-19 repertoires. Patients with COVID-19 reportedly showed strongly skewed T cell receptor beta variable and joining gene usage.

Germline values: CDR1 MNHEY, CDR2 SVGEGT. Unmatched junction bases numbered 15, after V lost 6 bases and J lost 4 bases. The CDR3 totals 19 residues. Multiplex PCR with BIOMED2 TRB-A/B primer pools amplified TRB rearrangements. TCRdb ran MiXCR on the multiplex PCR reads and lists one entry per CDR3 protein. The sample carries roughly 27,000 distinct CDR3 sequences, roughly 33% recorded once. TRB was amplified from roughly 250-500 ng of blood genomic DNA. The rearrangement uses TRBV6-2 or TRBV6-3 and TRBJ2-5; the match to TRBD2 covers 15 bases. This clonotype originated in a human donor who had recovered from COVID-19. Sequenced sample: blood. The CDR3 sequence is CASSPPLGLAGGASETQYF. The CDR3 DNA is TGTGCCAGCAGCCCTCCCCTCGGACTAGCGGGGGGGGCGTCAGAGACCCAGTACTTC.